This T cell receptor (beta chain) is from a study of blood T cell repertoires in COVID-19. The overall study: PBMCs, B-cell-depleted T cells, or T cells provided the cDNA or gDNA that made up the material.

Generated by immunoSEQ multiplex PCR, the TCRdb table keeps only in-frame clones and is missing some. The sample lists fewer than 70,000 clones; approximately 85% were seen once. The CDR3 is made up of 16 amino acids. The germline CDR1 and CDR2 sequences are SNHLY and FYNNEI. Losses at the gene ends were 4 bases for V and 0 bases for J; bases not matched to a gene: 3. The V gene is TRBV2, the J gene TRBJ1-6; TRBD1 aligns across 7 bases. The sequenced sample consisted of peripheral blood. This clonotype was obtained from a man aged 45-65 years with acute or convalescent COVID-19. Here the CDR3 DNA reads TGTGCCAGCAGTGCAGGGGGATTCTCCTATAATTCACCCCTCCACTTT. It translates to CASSAGGFSYNSPLHF.